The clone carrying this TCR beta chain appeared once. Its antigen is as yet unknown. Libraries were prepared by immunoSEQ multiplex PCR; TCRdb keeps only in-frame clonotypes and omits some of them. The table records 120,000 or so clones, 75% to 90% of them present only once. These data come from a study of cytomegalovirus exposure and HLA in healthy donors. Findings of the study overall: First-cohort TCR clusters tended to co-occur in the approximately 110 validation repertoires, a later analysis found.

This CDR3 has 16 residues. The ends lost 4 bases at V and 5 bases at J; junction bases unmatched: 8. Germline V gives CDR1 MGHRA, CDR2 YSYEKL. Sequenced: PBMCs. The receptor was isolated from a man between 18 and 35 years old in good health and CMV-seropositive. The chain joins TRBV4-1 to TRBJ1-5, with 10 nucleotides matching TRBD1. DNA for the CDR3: TGCGCCAGCAGCCTCGTCCCGGGACAGGGGTATCAGCCCCAGCATTTT. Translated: CASSLVPGQGYQPQHF.